A selection of T cell receptor beta chains follows, all from one sample in a study of blood T cell repertoires in COVID-19. The repertoire was sequenced with immunoSEQ multiplex PCR; TCRdb's copy has only in-frame clones and lacks some. The sample has hundreds of thousands of clones; around 88% are singletons. Sequencing was performed on PBMCs or T cells enriched from blood (not recorded which). All receptors derive from a young woman who had been exposed to COVID-19. The CDR3 runs from the conserved cysteine through the conserved F or W. D genes are given only for firm matches. Clone sizes are given selectively: once, few, many, or a class where the clone is expanded.

TGTGCCAGCAGATCAACAGGGGACGGGGAGCAGTACTTC | CASRSTGDGEQYF | - | TRBJ2-7 | TRBV2 | TRBD1
TGTGCCAGCAACCGGGAGCTGAACACTGAAGCTTTCTTT | CASNRELNTEAFF | - | TRBJ1-1 | TRBV6-5 | -
TGTGCCAGCTCATTTTCAGGGGAACCTAACTATGGCTACACCTTC | CASSFSGEPNYGYTF | - | TRBJ1-2 | TRBV18 | -
TGCGCCAGCAGCTTTGGGACAGGGGACGAGCAGTACTTC | CASSFGTGDEQYF | - | TRBJ2-7 | TRBV5-1 | TRBD1
TGTGCCAGCAGCTTCGGGACAGGGGCTTCGTACGAGCAGTACTTC | CASSFGTGASYEQYF | - | TRBJ2-7 | TRBV6-5 | TRBD1
TGTGCCAGCAGCGTAGGACATGGACAGGAGGGAGGAGAGACCCAGTACTTC | CASSVGHGQEGGETQYF | - | TRBJ2-5 | TRBV9 | -
TGTGCCACCAGTGACCCAGGGGCCTCCACAGATACGCAGTATTTT | CATSDPGASTDTQYF | once | TRBJ2-3 | TRBV24-1 | -
TGCAGCGTCCAAGGAGGGGGCCCCACAGATACGCAGTATTTT | CSVQGGGPTDTQYF | many | TRBJ2-3 | TRBV29-1 | -
TGTGCCAGCAGCGACAGGGGGCTTGGTAATGAAAAACTGTTTTTT | CASSDRGLGNEKLFF | few | TRBJ1-4 | TRBV3-1/TRBV3-2 | TRBD1
TGTGCCAGCAGTGCCAGACAGGGGGCCTTGAACACTGAAGCTTTCTTT | CASSARQGALNTEAFF | - | TRBJ1-1 | TRBV25-1 | TRBD1
TGTGCCAGCAGCCAAGAGCAGCCAGGGGTCGGGACAGATACGCAGTATTTT | CASSQEQPGVGTDTQYF | - | TRBJ2-3 | TRBV3-1/TRBV3-2 | -
TGTGCCTGGAGAGTTACGGGATCTATGAACACTGAAGCTTTCTTT | CAWRVTGSMNTEAFF | - | TRBJ1-1 | TRBV30 | -
TGTGCCAGCAGCTTTTCAGAATTCACCGGGGAGCTGTTTTTT | CASSFSEFTGELFF | once | TRBJ2-2 | TRBV5-5 | -
TGCGCCAGCAGCGGAGGGACAGGGGGCTTTGGCTACACCTTC | CASSGGTGGFGYTF | - | TRBJ1-2 | TRBV5-1 | TRBD1
TGCGCCAGCAGGACGGACAGAAAAGAGACCCAGTACTTC | CASRTDRKETQYF | - | TRBJ2-5 | TRBV5-1 | -
TGTGCCAGCAGCTTAGCCATTTTGGACAGGGCGAACACCGGGGAGCTGTTTTTT | CASSLAILDRANTGELFF | - | TRBJ2-2 | TRBV7-9 | TRBD1
TGTGCCAGCAGCCAAGACAGCGGAAACTATGGCTACACCTTC | CASSQDSGNYGYTF | - | TRBJ1-2 | TRBV3-1/TRBV3-2 | -
TGTGCCAGCCGACCCGGGACAGCACTAAATTCACCCCTCCACTTT | CASRPGTALNSPLHF | once | TRBJ1-6 | TRBV19 | TRBD1
TGTGCCAGCAGCTGGTCGACAGGGAAGAACACTGAAGCTTTCTTT | CASSWSTGKNTEAFF | - | TRBJ1-1 | TRBV5-5 | TRBD1
TGTGCCACCCACAAGGGGGTCCAGTTTTTCTTC | CATHKGVQFFF | - | TRBJ2-1 | TRBV25-1 | -
TGTGCCATCCGGACAGGCTTCAATGAGCAGTTCTTC | CAIRTGFNEQFF | - | TRBJ2-1 | TRBV19 | TRBD1
TGCGCCAGCAGTGGAGGGGCTGGGGCCTACGAGCAGTACTTC | CASSGGAGAYEQYF | - | TRBJ2-7 | TRBV5-1 | -
TGTGCCAGCAGTGAATGGACAGGGGGCCCACAACTGTTTTTT | CASSEWTGGPQLFF | - | TRBJ1-4 | TRBV6-1 | TRBD1
TGTGCCAGCAGCGTAGACGGGATATACAATGAGCAGTTCTTC | CASSVDGIYNEQFF | - | TRBJ2-1 | TRBV9 | -
TGCGCCAGCAGACTAGCGGGGGTCACAGATACGCAGTATTTT | CASRLAGVTDTQYF | - | TRBJ2-3 | TRBV5-1 | TRBD2
TGTGCCAGCAGCTTAGGGACTGGGAACACTGAAGCTTTCTTT | CASSLGTGNTEAFF | - | TRBJ1-1 | TRBV7-3 | -
TGTGCCAGCAGCCGAGACAGGGATCGATATGGCTACACCTTC | CASSRDRDRYGYTF | - | TRBJ1-2 | TRBV7-8 | TRBD1
TGTGCCAGCAGTTTAACAGGGGGGGCAGATACGCAGTATTTT | CASSLTGGADTQYF | - | TRBJ2-3 | TRBV27 | -
TGTGCCAGCTCAGGGGCACACGGCGTAACTGAAGCTTTCTTT | CASSGAHGVTEAFF | - | TRBJ1-1 | TRBV18 | -
TGTGCCAGCAGGGCCGACAGGCCTGTCTCCTACGAGCAGTACTTC | CASRADRPVSYEQYF | - | TRBJ2-7 | TRBV2 | -
TGTGCCAGCATGGGGAGCAACGTTAATGAGCAGTTCTTC | CASMGSNVNEQFF | - | TRBJ2-1 | TRBV2 | -
TGCGCCAGCGACGGGGGTGCAGGGGGCGAAGGCTACACCTTC | CASDGGAGGEGYTF | - | TRBJ1-2 | TRBV10-2 | TRBD1
TGTGCCAGCAGCATGGACAGGGGCAACTCCTACGAGCAGTACTTC | CASSMDRGNSYEQYF | - | TRBJ2-7 | TRBV6-5 | TRBD1
TGTGCCAGCTCCCCAACAGGGGGGAGAGGCTACACCTTC | CASSPTGGRGYTF | - | TRBJ1-2 | TRBV18 | TRBD1
TGTGCCAGCAGCGTATCAGGGCTAGCGGGGGGAAGTAGCTCCTACAATGAGCAGTTCTTC | CASSVSGLAGGSSSYNEQFF | - | TRBJ2-1 | TRBV9 | TRBD2
TGTGCCAGCAGGACAGTCTACGAGCAGTACTTC | CASRTVYEQYF | - | TRBJ2-7 | TRBV2 | -
TGTGCCAGCAGTCCCGCAACTAATGAAAAACTGTTTTTT | CASSPATNEKLFF | - | TRBJ1-4 | TRBV2 | -